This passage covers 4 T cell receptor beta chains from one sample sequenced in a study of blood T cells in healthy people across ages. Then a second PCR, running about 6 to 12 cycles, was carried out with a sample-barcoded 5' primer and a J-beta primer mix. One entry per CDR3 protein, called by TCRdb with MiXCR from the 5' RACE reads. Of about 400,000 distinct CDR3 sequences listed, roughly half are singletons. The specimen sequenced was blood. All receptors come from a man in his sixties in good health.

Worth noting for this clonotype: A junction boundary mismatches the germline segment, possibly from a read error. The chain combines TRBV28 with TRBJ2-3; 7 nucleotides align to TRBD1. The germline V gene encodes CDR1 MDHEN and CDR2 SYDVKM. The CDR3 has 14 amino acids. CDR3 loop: CASRPGTATATQYF. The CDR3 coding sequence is TGTGCCAGCAGGCCGGGGACAGCCACAGCTACGCAGTATTTT.

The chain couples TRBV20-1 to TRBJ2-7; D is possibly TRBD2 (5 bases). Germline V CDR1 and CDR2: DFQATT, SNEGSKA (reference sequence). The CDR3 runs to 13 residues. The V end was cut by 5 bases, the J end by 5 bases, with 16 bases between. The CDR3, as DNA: TGCAGTGCTTCTCCGGGAACCTCAGACGAGCAGTACTTC. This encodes CSASPGTSDEQYF.

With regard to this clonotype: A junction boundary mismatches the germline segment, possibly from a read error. Written as DNA, the CDR3 is TGTGCCAGCAGGGCGGGGGAGGGATGGTCCTACGATGAGCAGTTCTTC. Translating gives CASRAGEGWSYDEQFF. This rearrangement joins TRBV6-5 to TRBJ2-1; 7 bases map to TRBD2. In germline, CDR1 is MNHEY, CDR2 SVGAGI. This CDR3 is built from 16 residues.

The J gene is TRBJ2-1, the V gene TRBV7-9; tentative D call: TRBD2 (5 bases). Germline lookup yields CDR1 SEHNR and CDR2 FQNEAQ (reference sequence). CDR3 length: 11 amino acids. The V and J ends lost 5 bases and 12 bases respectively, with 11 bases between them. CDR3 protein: CASSDEGGQFF. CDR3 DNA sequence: TGTGCCAGCAGCGACGAGGGTGGGCAGTTCTTC. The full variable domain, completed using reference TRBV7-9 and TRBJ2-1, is DTGVSQNPRHKITKRGQNVTFRCDPISEHNRLYWYRQTLGQGPEFLTYFQNEAQLEKSRLLSDRFSAERPKGSFSTLEIQRTEQGDSAMYLCASSDEGGQFFGPGTRLTVL.